This TCR beta chain was captured in a study of OX40 agonist ivuxolimab in advanced cancers. Notes on the study in general: Relatively little clonal expansion, among the lowest observed, appeared in partial responders at 0.1-3.0 mg/kg.

Trimming stripped 3 bases from V and 8 bases from J, with 4 bases between. The CDR3 spans 11 residues. Germline CDR1 and CDR2: MDHEN and SYDVKM. Clones were sequenced by immunoSEQ multiplex PCR, and TCRdb holds only the in-frame ones, with some missing. The sample lists just over 80,000 clones, roughly 88% seen once, with 0.6% to 0.85% in the top ten. As regards this clone: The antigen remains unidentified.

The chain employs TRBV28 and TRBJ1-4, with D hard to call. This receptor was taken from an adult with an advanced solid tumor such as melanoma, head and neck, liver or kidney cancer. The sequenced sample was CD4+ or CD8+ T cells sorted from blood, obtained in a trial of the OX40 agonist ivuxolimab. The DNA for the CDR3 is TGTGCCAGCAGTTTTTTCGAAAAACTGTTTTTT. Translation: CASSFFEKLFF.